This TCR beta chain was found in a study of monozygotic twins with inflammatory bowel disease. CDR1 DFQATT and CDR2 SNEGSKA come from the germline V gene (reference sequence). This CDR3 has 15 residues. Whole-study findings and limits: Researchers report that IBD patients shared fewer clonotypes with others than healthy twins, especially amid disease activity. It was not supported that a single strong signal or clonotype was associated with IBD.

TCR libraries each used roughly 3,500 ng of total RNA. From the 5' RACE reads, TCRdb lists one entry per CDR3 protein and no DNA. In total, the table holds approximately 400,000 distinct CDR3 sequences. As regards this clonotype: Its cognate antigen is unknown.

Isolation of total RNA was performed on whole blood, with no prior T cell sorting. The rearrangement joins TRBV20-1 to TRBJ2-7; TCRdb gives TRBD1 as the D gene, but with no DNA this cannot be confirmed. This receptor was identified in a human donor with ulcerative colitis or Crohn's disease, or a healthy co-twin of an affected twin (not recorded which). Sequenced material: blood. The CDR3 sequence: CSARDGAGSRYEQYF.